The subject of this entry is one T cell receptor (beta chain). Its antigen is undetermined. Repertoires were generated with immunoSEQ multiplex PCR, while TCRdb's copy carries only in-frame clones and drops some. The sample shows under 45,000 clones, roughly 72% of them seen only once. This entry comes from a study of early stage breast cancer tumors. Study-level background: Most invasive tumors, about 80% of the 16, were ER+/PR+/HER2-. Average read coverage per sample was roughly 10-fold. Study-wide results and caveats: Compared with adjacent normal breast, tumors showed roughly 2.5-fold denser, more clonal T cells. Commonly generated sequences made up most enriched TCRB sequences shared between patients.

Germline CDR1 and CDR2: KGHSH and LQKENI. This CDR3 has 14 residues. V lost 2 bases to trimming and J lost 3 bases, with 8 bases between them. This clonotype was sampled from a person in their sixties or seventies with breast cancer. Sequencing used blood. The rearrangement joins TRBV18 to TRBJ1-5; no clear D gene. The CDR3 here is CASSPGQYNQPQHF. In nucleotides, the CDR3 is TGTGCCAGCTCACCAGGGCAGTACAATCAGCCCCAGCATTTT. Full variable domain (rest looked up from reference TRBV18 and TRBJ1-5): NAGVMQNPRHLVRRRGQEARLRCSPMKGHSHVYWYRQLPEEGLKFMVYLQKENIIDESGMPKERFSAEFPKEGPSILRIQQVVRGDSAAYFCASSPGQYNQPQHFGDGTRLSIL.